This TCR beta chain derives from a study of monozygotic twins with inflammatory bowel disease (dated by TCRdb to the late 2010s). About the full investigation: A total of some 30 monozygotic twin pairs were included in the full study, comprising nine German pairs (four IBD-concordant, five IBD-discordant) and 19 IBD-discordant Danish pairs. Within discordant pairs, disease-associated traits were sought mainly by comparing IBD patients with their genetically identical healthy co-twins. Each individual had, on average, about 151 000 unique TCRalpha sequences and 181 000 unique TCRbeta sequences available for analysis. General findings and caveats noted by the study authors: A decrease in TCRbeta repertoire diversity, as measured by inverse Simpson index, was observed in IBD patients compared with their healthy co-twins. No single strong signal or clonotype linked to IBD turned up in the results, so the idea that one exists was not supported. The analysis was unable to tell different T cell subtypes apart. Because patients were on differing immunosuppressive treatments, the repertoires may have picked up extra background noise and inter-individual variability. Compared with healthy twins, IBD patients had fewer clonotypes in common with other individuals, a difference most pronounced in patients showing signs of disease activity. Repertoire similarity did not differ between concordant and discordant twins, which could be due to limited statistical power.

The library was generated by 5' RACE. For each TCR library, around 3,800 ng of total RNA was used. For each sample, cDNA synthesis with SMARTScribe reverse transcriptase was split into eight separate reactions. During cDNA synthesis, template switching introduced unique molecular identifiers that contained a 6-nucleotide sample barcode. Amplification of TCRalpha and TCRbeta cDNA involved two nested PCRs of about 15 and 9 cycles, and each PCR was followed by bead purification. Before amplification, cDNA was treated with uracil DNA-glycosylase and purified using the QIAquick PCR purification kit. In the second PCR, Illumina TruSeq-compatible adapters and sample-specific barcodes were added. TapeStation and Qubit were used to check library quality and concentration, and 5 to 6.5 ng of each library went into the pool. Sequencing of pooled libraries was carried out on an Illumina HiSeq2500 single-index Rapid Run using 2 x 100 bp reads and custom sequencing primers. The paper's data handling went like this. UMI-based consensus assembly with MiGEC version 1.2.6 was used to correct PCR and sequencing errors. MiXCR version 2.1.1 was used to carry out V(D)J alignment, clonotype assembly and CDR3 extraction. Gene usage, clonotype sharing and MAIT/NKT TCR abundance were normalised by analysing the top 1000, 10 000 and 20 000 clonotypes per sample. Diversity was computed as the inverse Simpson index with the vegan R package after downsampling to 27 000 UMIs. Paired Mann-Whitney U tests on discordant twin pairs were used, with Benjamini-Hochberg multiple-testing correction. Reads reprocessed by TCRdb are summarized as one entry per CDR3 protein sequence, and DNA is absent. The V and J calls and clone size are TCRdb's, not the authors'. The sample's table covers 440,000 or so distinct CDR3 sequences. Together, the top ten hold approximately 2.3% of the sample.

As concerns this clonotype: The antigen this receptor binds is unknown.

From each donor, a 2.5 ml peripheral blood sample was collected into PAXgene tubes and kept at -80 degrees C. Without T cell sorting, total RNA was isolated from whole blood using the PAXgene blood miRNA kit on an automated QIAcube. Peripheral blood from monozygotic twin pairs, either concordant or discordant for inflammatory bowel disease, underwent deep TCRalpha and TCRbeta repertoire profiling that used unique molecular barcoding. Smoking habits were recorded for all twin pairs, and each individual was classified as a current, former or never smoker. Measured from the cysteine to the phenylalanine, the CDR3 is 16 residues long. No DNA is given.

Specimen: blood. Here the chain combines TRBV12-3 or TRBV12-4 and TRBJ1-1; TCRdb names TRBD1, which stays unverified in the absence of DNA. This TCR came from a human donor with ulcerative colitis or Crohn's disease, or a healthy co-twin of an affected twin (not recorded which). This receptor has the CDR3 CASRATGGPSYTEAFF.